This T cell receptor beta chain emerged from a study of human T cells and chemical hapten exposure (dated by TCRdb to the early 2020s). Study-level background: For sensitization, 2% DPC in acetone was applied to a 2 cm by 2 cm area of upper inner arm skin. Blood samples were taken from patients before sensitization (week 0) and then at 2, 6 and about 24 weeks after DPC sensitization. Libraries were pooled for sequencing, and per-sample TCR yields varied mainly because of small differences in library volumes within the pool. Alopecia areata with under or over 50% scalp involvement, alopecia totalis and alopecia universalis were represented in the patient cohort, which was mostly female. Patch tests used Finn chambers with 0.01% DPC on the upper back, scored after 6 days by International Contact Dermatitis Research Group standards. Blood for TCR sequencing was provided by twenty-nine alopecia patients at one to four time points (pre-sensitization, 2, 6 and 24 weeks). In alopecia patients, the study followed how the peripheral blood TCR repertoire changed in vivo over primary and secondary sensitization to diphenylcyclopropenone (DPC), a hapten. Patients additionally received weekly therapeutic DPC doses to the scalp throughout the roughly 24-week study period. What the work shows at the level of the full study, not this receptor alone: Compared with pre-sensitization or healthy control sets, expanded TCRs formed significantly more large CDR3 similarity clusters, which is consistent with antigen-driven responses. DPC sensitization did not change the number of TCRs with a frequency above 1 in 1000, and there was no evidence of changes in global repertoire structure. A positive correlation was found between the number of PT1 expanded TCRs and patch test score, with significance reached at thresholds 8, 16 and 32 but not 4. All patients had alopecia, a presumed autoimmune disease, so their immune response might differ from that of healthy individuals. After repeated subsampling, the strength of the expansion versus patch-test correlation and the threshold at which it became significant changed.

This clonotype was counted a few times. Its antigen is unknown. Base-call qualities are not available, and no considerably larger clone is one nucleotide away. V sheds 6 bases and J sheds 6 bases, leaving 6 bases between their ends. The CDR3 has 10 amino acids, counting the end cysteine and phenylalanine. Solely the CDR3 DNA is kept, with 30 bases framed from the first base. CDR1 and CDR2, per the germline V gene (reference sequence), are DFQATT and SNEGSKA. Library construction relied on RACE. Sequencer: NextSeq 500. Library preparation attached unique molecular identifiers to individual cDNA molecules for quantitative, reproducible TCR counting. From each blood RNA sample, both TCR alpha and TCR beta chains were sequenced. Per the original workflow: The median number of TCRs per sample was roughly 98,000, ranging from roughly 23,224 to 690,600. V, J and CDR3 annotation of the TCR reads was performed with the Decombinator software suite. For PS versus PT1 abundance plots, all samples were subsampled to the same number of TCRs (28,000). TCRs were defined as expanded if absent before sensitization and observed at least eight times at the 2-week time point. The raw public data were reprocessed by TCRdb itself: fastp quality trimming at Q25, MiXCR clonotype calling, in-frame beta chains only. Rows are combined by CDR3 protein, so each entry shows the most common genes and DNA. The V and J calls here are based on TCRdb, not the publication. Within this sample are 250,000 or so distinct CDR3 sequences, with around 7% of them counted one time only. 1.2% of the sample is in the top ten clones.

The time point label corresponds to: pre-sensitization, week 0. Interpreted using the paper, the treatment or condition label stands for: therapeutic diphenylcyclopropenone sensitization with weekly scalp DPC. Blood at each patch-test visit was drawn before the patch test was applied. Eligible patients were aged 18 to 70, diagnosed with alopecia, deemed suitable for DPC therapy, and excluded if pregnant. Total RNA was extracted from unfractionated whole blood collected in Tempus Blood RNA tubes. Source: whole blood, taken in connection with sensitization to the hapten diphenylcyclopropenone (DPC). This receptor was obtained from a man younger than 35 with alopecia areata. Some clones in this sample may be carry-over from other donors' samples. The rearrangement joined TRBV20-1 to TRBJ1-5; the D gene is not confidently resolved. The CDR3 has the sequence CSAATQPQHF. The DNA reads as follows: TGCAGTGCCGCGACTCAGCCCCAGCATTTT.